This passage covers 30 T cell receptor beta chains from one sample sequenced in a study of neurological immune-mediated disorders. TCRdb passed the 5' RACE reads through MiXCR, listing each CDR3 protein once. The repertoire consists of nearly 60,000 distinct CDR3 sequences, with around 3.5% occurring once and the leading ten covering about 3%. The sequenced sample was PBMCs. These receptors were taken from a woman in her twenties or thirties with multiple sclerosis.

At least ten counts were recorded for this clonotype. J is TRBJ1-1 and V is TRBV21-1; TRBD1 is the table's D call, not checked against the DNA. TRBV21-1 is a pseudogene locus. The length of the CDR3 is 19 residues. The DNA for the CDR3 is TGTGCCAGCAGCAAAGAGCCGAGGGCGCGAACGTCCTTAAGCACTGAAGCTTTCTTT. Its translation: CASSKEPRARTSLSTEAFF.

Ten or more counts support this clonotype. The CDR3 DNA is TGTGCCAGCAGCTTAGACGGGTTTGGTGAGCAGTTCTTC. It encodes CASSLDGFGEQFF. The V and J genes are TRBV7-2 and TRBJ2-1; no clear D. This CDR3 is built from 13 residues. The ends were cut back, 1 base at V and 9 bases at J, with 10 bases in the middle. Germline lookup yields CDR1 SGHTA and CDR2 FQGNSA. Based on the CDR3 plus reference TRBV7-2 and TRBJ2-1, the full variable domain is GAGVSQSPSNKVTEKGKDVELRCDPISGHTALYWYRQSLGQGLEFLIYFQGNSAPDKSGLPSDRFSAERTGGSVSTLTIQRTQQEDSAVYLCASSLDGFGEQFFGPGTRLTVL.

This clonotype was seen ten or more times. The chain employs TRBV12-3 or TRBV12-4 and TRBJ2-2; no clear D gene. Trimming took 3 bases from V and 0 from J, leaving 8 bases between them. The CDR3 loop spans 15 amino acids. The CDR3 region has the DNA TGTGCCAGCAGTTTTTATACAGCGAACACCGGGGAGCTGTTTTTT. The encoded protein is CASSFYTANTGELFF.

This clonotype was detected many times. The chain is built from TRBV29-1 and TRBJ1-2; possibly TRBD1 for D (5 bases). The CDR3 runs to 12 residues. V was shortened by 4 bases and J by 7 bases, with 13 bases between the two germline ends. Germline V gene data show CDR1 as SQVTM and CDR2 as ANQGSEA. DNA of the CDR3: TGCAGCGTTGCAACCGGGGGGACTGGCTACACCTTC. It translates to CSVATGGTGYTF.

This clonotype has a count of ten or more. The DNA of the CDR3 is TGCGCCAGCAGCCAAGTGGGGAATAAGGGGGAGACCCAGTACTTC. Translation gives CASSQVGNKGETQYF. The chain has TRBV4-1 and TRBJ2-5, with D possibly matching TRBD1 (5 bases). Trimming took 1 base from V and 5 from J, leaving 14 bases between them. The CDR3 has 15 residues. CDR1 and CDR2 (germline): MGHRA, YSYEKL.

There are many counts of this clonotype. The J gene is TRBJ2-2, the V gene TRBV20-1; D gene unclear. The CDR3 is 14 amino acids. CDR1 and CDR2 (germline): DFQATT, SNEGSKA (reference sequence). The V gene lost 2 bases and the J gene lost 0 bases, with 7 bases spanning the gap. This CDR3 reads CSARQVANTGELFF. The DNA of the CDR3 is TGCAGTGCTAGACAGGTTGCGAACACCGGGGAGCTGTTTTTT.

In this sample, this clonotype turned up many times. This sequence joins TRBV18 and TRBJ1-2; D is perhaps TRBD1 (6 bases). V shed 3 bases and J shed 3 bases, with 17 bases lying between them. CDR3 length equals 16 residues. From germline, CDR1 is KGHSH and CDR2 LQKENI. The CDR3 reads CASSPLAGVKDYGYTF. For the CDR3, the DNA is TGTGCCAGCTCACCTCTTGCAGGGGTCAAGGACTATGGCTACACCTTC.

This clonotype was seen ten or more times. CDR3 protein: CASSLGSGGAETQYF. In nucleotides, the CDR3 is TGCGCCAGCAGCTTAGGTAGCGGGGGAGCAGAGACCCAGTACTTC. The rearrangement links TRBV5-1 to TRBJ2-5; TRBD2 matches 9 bases. CDR1 SGHRS and CDR2 YFSETQ come from the germline V gene. Germline trimming cut 2 bases from V and 4 bases from J; bases unmatched to any gene: 6. The length of the CDR3 is 15 residues.

This clonotype was seen at least ten times. The chain joins TRBV3-1 to TRBJ2-3; 7 bases fit TRBD1. Trimming at V came to 2 bases and at J to 3 bases, leaving 5 bases not matched to a gene. The CDR3 runs 15 residues. CDR1 is LGHDT and CDR2 is YNNKEL in the germline V gene (reference sequence). The CDR3 DNA reads as TGTGCCAGCAGCCAAAAGGGGGCGGGTACAGATACGCAGTATTTT. Its protein product is CASSQKGAGTDTQYF.

This clonotype was recorded at least ten times. The rearrangement joins TRBV5-6 to TRBJ1-2, with no clear D. The ends were cut back, 0 bases at V and 9 bases at J, with 12 bases in the middle. The length of the CDR3 is 13 residues. Germline V gives CDR1 SGHDT, CDR2 YYEEEE. This chain's CDR3 is CASSLGVATRYTF. CDR3 nucleotide sequence: TGTGCCAGCAGCTTGGGGGTCGCTACTCGCTACACCTTC.

This clonotype was picked up many times. The CDR3 reads CASSLAGQNTEAFF. The CDR3 nucleotides are TGCGCCAGCAGCTTGGCCGGACAGAACACTGAAGCTTTCTTT. The chain recombines TRBV5-1 with TRBJ1-1; maybe TRBD1 (5 bases). Germline-derived CDR1 and CDR2 are SGHRS and YFSETQ. Between the trimmed V and J ends, which lost 0 bases and 1 base, there was a span of 7 bases. This CDR3 contains 14 residues. Full variable domain (missing parts from reference TRBV5-1 and TRBJ1-1): KAGVTQTPRYLIKTRGQQVTLSCSPISGHRSVSWYQQTPGQGLQFLFEYFSETQRNKGNFPGRFSGRQFSNSRSEMNVSTLELGDSALYLCASSLAGQNTEAFFGQGTRLTVV.

This clonotype was detected ten times or more. V gene TRBV20-1 combines with J gene TRBJ2-3, with D uncertain. The germline V and J ends were trimmed by 2 bases and 4 bases, with 22 bases remaining between them. This CDR3 is 17 amino acids long. CDR1 and CDR2 from the germline V gene are DFQATT and SNEGSKA (reference sequence). The CDR3 protein is CSARNLDSLIRADTQYF. For the CDR3, the DNA is TGCAGTGCTAGAAATCTTGACTCACTTATTAGGGCAGATACGCAGTATTTT.

This clonotype was seen at least ten times. J is TRBJ2-7 and V is TRBV10-3; 7 positions match TRBD2. Germline V gene sequence: CDR1 ENHRY, CDR2 SYGVKD. Trimming took 6 bases from V and 5 from J; bases not matched to a gene: 7. This CDR3 is 13 amino acids long. The CDR3 sequence: CAISPRGVDEQYF. The CDR3 DNA follows: TGTGCCATCAGCCCACGGGGGGTGGACGAGCAGTACTTC.

This clonotype showed up just a few times. Being one base from a much bigger clone, this may be a read error. This CDR3 is CASSILGEQYF. The CDR3 DNA reads TGCGCCAGCAGCATTCTGGGCGAGCAGTACTTC. The chain recombines TRBV5-1 with TRBJ2-7; D gene ambiguous. Germline CDR1 reads SGHRS; CDR2 reads YFSETQ. CDR3 length: 11 amino acids. Trimming pared 4 bases from V and 6 bases from J, leaving 8 bases between.

This clonotype was counted ten times or more. The chain combines TRBV11-2 with TRBJ2-3, with a tentative D call TRBD2 (7 bases). The germline CDR1 and CDR2 sequences are SGHAT and FQNNGV. This CDR3 has 16 residues. Trimming shortened V by 5 bases and J by 4 bases, and 19 bases separated the two germline ends. The DNA for the CDR3 is TGTGCCAGCAGCCTAACCGGAGGGGGAGGGGCAGATACGCAGTATTTT. This gives the protein CASSLTGGGGADTQYF.

This clonotype was seen at least ten times. V gene TRBV7-9 combines with J gene TRBJ2-2, with D tentatively TRBD2 (6 bases). V was shortened by 8 bases and J by 3 bases, with 13 bases between the two germline ends. The germline V gene encodes CDR1 SEHNR and CDR2 FQNEAQ (reference sequence). This CDR3 region has 14 residues. The CDR3 reads CASDPREYTGELFF. DNA of the CDR3: TGTGCCAGCGACCCTCGGGAGTACACCGGGGAGCTGTTTTTT.

The table lists this clonotype with many counts. J is TRBJ1-4 and V is TRBV4-1, with D perhaps matching TRBD1 (6 bases). Germline V gene sequence: CDR1 MGHRA, CDR2 YSYEKL. The V gene lost 5 bases and the J gene lost 8 bases, with 15 bases spanning the gap. CDR3 size: 14 residues. The CDR3 sequence is CASSKDSRAEKLFF. The DNA for the CDR3 is TGCGCCAGCAGCAAGGACAGCAGGGCGGAAAAACTGTTTTTT.

This clonotype was detected many times. The rearrangement links TRBV7-8 to TRBJ2-7, with TRBD2 matching over 7 bases. The CDR3 consists of 14 residues. CDR1 SGHVS and CDR2 FQNEAQ come from the germline V gene. V shed 1 base and J 2 bases; nucleotides not matched to a gene: 2. CDR3 amino acids: CASSLDLAAYEQYF. CDR3 DNA sequence: TGTGCCAGCAGCTTAGACCTAGCGGCCTACGAGCAGTACTTC.

This clonotype was picked up many times. The chain links TRBV20-1 to TRBJ1-5; TRBD1 matches at 7 bases. Germline CDR1 reads DFQATT; CDR2 reads SNEGSKA (reference sequence). The CDR3 has 15 amino acids. V lost 0 bases and J lost 6; bases outside the gene matches: 8. The CDR3 nucleotides read TGCAGTGCTAGAGATCCCACAGGGGAGGGTCAGCCCCAGCATTTT. Translated, it gives CSARDPTGEGQPQHF.

The sample holds many counts of this clonotype. This sequence joins TRBV3-1 and TRBJ2-1, with a weak D call TRBD2 (6 bases). Germline V lookup: CDR1 LGHDT, CDR2 YNNKEL (reference sequence). The CDR3 contains 16 residues. The V end lost 3 bases, the J end lost 2 bases, and 14 bases lay between the germline ends. As DNA, the CDR3 is TGTGCCAGCAGCCAGGCCCGGGACTCACCCTACAATGAGCAGTTCTTC. Translating it yields CASSQARDSPYNEQFF.

This clonotype has ten or more counts. The rearrangement joins TRBV6-1 to TRBJ1-1; D unclear. CDR1 is MNHNS and CDR2 is SASEGT in the germline V gene. The CDR3 has 19 amino acids. The V and J ends lost 5 bases and 1 base respectively, with 26 bases between them. The CDR3 region has the DNA TGTGCCAGCAGTCCCCGGTTGCTCTACCAGGCCCCCGAGAACACTGAAGCTTTCTTT. Amino acids: CASSPRLLYQAPENTEAFF.

This clonotype was found many times. This chain uses TRBV5-1 with TRBJ2-1, with D maybe TRBD2 (7 bases). With 9 bases removed from V and 2 bases from J, the gap between germline ends came to 21 bases. Germline loops: CDR1 SGHRS, CDR2 YFSETQ. This CDR3 has 16 residues. The CDR3 sequence is CATREGGAAPYNEQFF. The CDR3 bases are TGCGCCACCCGAGAGGGGGGGGCGGCCCCCTACAATGAGCAGTTCTTC.

This clonotype was seen many times. J is TRBJ1-5 and V is TRBV7-6; 10 nucleotides agree with TRBD1. V lost 5 bases to trimming and J lost 5 bases; unmatched junction nucleotides: 3. In germline, CDR1 is SGHVS, CDR2 FNYEAQ. The CDR3 covers 14 residues. CDR3 nucleotide sequence: TGTGCCAGCAGCGGAGGGACAGGGGATCAGCCCCAGCATTTT. Protein product: CASSGGTGDQPQHF. Filled out from reference TRBV7-6 and TRBJ1-5, the complete variable domain reads GAGVSQSPRYKVTKRGQDVALRCDPISGHVSLYWYRQALGQGPEFLTYFNYEAQQDKSGLPNDRFSAERPEGSISTLTIQRTEQRDSAMYRCASSGGTGDQPQHFGDGTRLSIL.

This clonotype was counted ten times or more. The chain recombines TRBV5-1 with TRBJ2-3; TRBD2 aligns across 7 bases. Germline CDR1 and CDR2: SGHRS and YFSETQ. This CDR3 spans 16 amino acids. Trimming took 0 bases from V and 2 from J; bases not matched to a gene: 6. This CDR3 reads CASSLDRGEPTDTQYF. In nucleotides, the CDR3 is TGCGCCAGCAGCTTGGATCGGGGGGAACCCACAGATACGCAGTATTTT.

This clonotype occurred many times. The V gene is TRBV12-3 or TRBV12-4, the J gene TRBJ2-2, with 8 bases identical to TRBD1. There are 16 residues in the CDR3. V was pared by 3 bases and J by 5 bases, with 8 bases of the junction left unmatched. CDR3 amino acids: CASSFQGAFWTGELFF. CDR3 DNA: TGTGCCAGCAGTTTCCAGGGGGCCTTCTGGACCGGGGAGCTGTTTTTT.

In this sample, this clonotype turned up many times. The V gene is TRBV5-1, the J gene TRBJ1-1, with 9 bases matching TRBD1. This CDR3 has 15 amino acids. The trim removed 6 bases at V and 0 bases at J, leaving 6 bases unmatched. CDR1 is SGHRS, CDR2 YFSETQ, per germline. The CDR3 region is CASNRDREVNTEAFF. The CDR3 coding sequence is TGCGCCAGCAACCGGGACAGGGAGGTGAACACTGAAGCTTTCTTT. The whole variable domain, remainder taken from reference TRBV5-1 and TRBJ1-1, is KAGVTQTPRYLIKTRGQQVTLSCSPISGHRSVSWYQQTPGQGLQFLFEYFSETQRNKGNFPGRFSGRQFSNSRSEMNVSTLELGDSALYLCASNRDREVNTEAFFGQGTRLTVV.

This clonotype was recorded many times. The rearrangement links TRBV6-5 to TRBJ2-1; D possibly corresponds to TRBD1 (6 bases). From germline, CDR1 is MNHEY and CDR2 SVGAGI. The ends were cut back, 6 bases at V and 4 bases at J, with 16 bases in the middle. The CDR3 is 15 residues long. CDR3 protein: CASSLLPRGYNEQFF. In DNA, the CDR3 is TGTGCCAGCAGCCTTCTCCCCAGGGGTTACAATGAGCAGTTCTTC.

This clonotype was recorded at least ten times. The V and J genes are TRBV4-1 and TRBJ2-1, with D uncertain. This CDR3 is built from 15 residues. CDR1 MGHRA and CDR2 YSYEKL come from the germline V gene. Trimming took 0 bases from V and 3 from J, leaving 9 bases between them. CDR3 nucleotide sequence: TGCGCCAGCAGCCAAGACAGGTGGTACTACAATGAGCAGTTCTTC. Translated, it gives CASSQDRWYYNEQFF.

This clonotype was observed many times. The chain combines TRBV20-1 with TRBJ2-7; D may be TRBD1 (6 bases). V gave up 4 bases and J gave up 0 bases, with 13 bases separating them. This CDR3 is built from 14 residues. CDR1 and CDR2 (germline): DFQATT, SNEGSKA (reference sequence). CDR3 sequence reads: CSAISGGVSYEQYF. The CDR3 coding sequence is TGCAGTGCTATATCTGGGGGCGTCTCCTACGAGCAGTACTTC.

Comment on this clonotype: This may come from a read error, since a much larger clone is one base off. The chain carries TRBV20-1 and TRBJ1-2; D is uncertain. Germline V CDR1 and CDR2: DFQATT, SNEGSKA (reference sequence). This CDR3 contains 13 residues. The germline V and J ends were trimmed by 6 bases and 2 bases, with 13 bases remaining between them. In nucleotides, the CDR3 is TGCAGTGCCCCGGGAAAGGGCAACTATGGCTACACCTTC. Translated: CSAPGKGNYGYTF.